This TCR beta chain came from a study of blood T cell repertoires in COVID-19. Per germline, CDR1 SNHLY and CDR2 FYNNEI. The J segment lost 3 bases and the V segment lost 5 bases, leaving 11 bases of the junction unmatched. The CDR3 totals 16 residues. This clone was found a few times. Profiled with immunoSEQ multiplex PCR; TCRdb holds only in-frame clones, not every one. This table has under 95,000 clones, less than 90% appearing once. Sequencing was performed on peripheral blood. V usage is TRBV2 and J usage is TRBJ2-5, with TRBD2 matching over 8 bases. The sequence was obtained from a human donor in a cohort sampled during active COVID-19. CDR3 amino acids: CASSNRAGGGKETQYF. The CDR3 DNA reads TGTGCCAGCAGTAACAGGGCGGGGGGCGGAAAAGAGACCCAGTACTTC.